Below, one TCR beta chain is given with its context. Using RNA transcripts as the source, TCR beta CDR3 regions were amplified. The HTBI primer set drove a first-round RT-PCR of the TCR CDR3. One entry per CDR3 protein results from TCRdb running MiXCR on the multiplex PCR reads. The repertoire consists of about 660,000 distinct CDR3 sequences, with 45% occurring once and the leading ten covering about 7.2%. Between the trimmed V and J ends, which lost 6 bases and 4 bases, there was a span of 12 bases. The CDR3 is 13 residues long. Germline V CDR1 and CDR2: SGHVS, FNYEAQ. The record originates from a study of T cells in Graves' hyperthyroidism and ophthalmopathy.

Sequencing was carried out using peripheral blood or thyroid tissue (not recorded which). The J gene is TRBJ1-1, the V gene TRBV7-6, with D uncertain. The receptor's source is an adult man with Graves' disease, either hyperthyroidism or ophthalmopathy (not recorded which). CDR3 nucleotide sequence: TGTGCCAGCAGGGACTTTGCGGGCACTGAAGCTTTCTTT. This translates into CASRDFAGTEAFF.